This T cell receptor beta chain stems from a study of identifying expanded T cells in peripheral blood. The study, taken as a whole, reports: Approximately 2-week clone count variance significantly increased as total template count grew. Over approximately two and four weeks, about 16 and 20 clones changed, versus roughly 1.1 between replicates.

Clones were read by immunoSEQ multiplex PCR, and TCRdb kept only the in-frame ones, dropping some. This sample has under 150,000 clones, with less than 90% found just once. Comment on this clone: Its matching antigen is unknown.

Germline lookup yields CDR1 SGHDT and CDR2 YYEEEE. The trim removed 4 bases at V and 3 bases at J, leaving 13 bases unmatched. This CDR3 comprises 17 residues. The rearrangement joins TRBV5-6 to TRBJ2-5, with 9 bases matching TRBD2. Sequencing used blood. This receptor was obtained from a person aged 18 to 69 in good health. The CDR3: CASSPLAGGPGKETQYF. In DNA form, the CDR3 reads TGTGCCAGCAGCCCCCTTGCGGGAGGGCCGGGGAAAGAGACCCAGTACTTC.